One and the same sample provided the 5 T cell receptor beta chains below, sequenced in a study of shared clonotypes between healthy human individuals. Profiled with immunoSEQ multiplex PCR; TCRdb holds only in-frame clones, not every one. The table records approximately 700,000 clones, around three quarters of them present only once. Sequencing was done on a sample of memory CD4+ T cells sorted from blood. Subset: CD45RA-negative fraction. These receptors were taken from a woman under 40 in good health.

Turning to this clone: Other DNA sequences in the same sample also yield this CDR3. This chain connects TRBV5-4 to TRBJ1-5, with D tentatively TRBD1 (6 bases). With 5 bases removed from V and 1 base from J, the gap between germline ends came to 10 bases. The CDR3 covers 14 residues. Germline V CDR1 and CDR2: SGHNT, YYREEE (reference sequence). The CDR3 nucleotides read TGTGCCAGCAGTTCAGACAGGAGCAATCAGCCCCAGCATTTT. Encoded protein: CASSSDRSNQPQHF.

CDR3 nucleotide sequence: TGTGCCAGCAGCTCCCGGACTACCTTCCAAGAGACCCAGTACTTC. It specifies CASSSRTTFQETQYF. The chain has TRBV7-2 and TRBJ2-5; D may be TRBD2 (6 bases). Germline V CDR1 and CDR2: SGHTA, FQGNSA. CDR3 size: 15 residues. Trimming took 4 bases from V and 1 from J, leaving 13 bases between them.

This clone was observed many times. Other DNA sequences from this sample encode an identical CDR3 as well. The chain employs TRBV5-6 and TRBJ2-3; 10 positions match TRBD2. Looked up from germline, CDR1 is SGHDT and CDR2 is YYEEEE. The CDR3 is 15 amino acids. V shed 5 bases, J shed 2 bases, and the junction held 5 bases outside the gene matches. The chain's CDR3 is CASRLAGESTDTQYF. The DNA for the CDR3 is TGTGCCAGCAGGCTAGCGGGAGAGTCCACAGATACGCAGTATTTT.

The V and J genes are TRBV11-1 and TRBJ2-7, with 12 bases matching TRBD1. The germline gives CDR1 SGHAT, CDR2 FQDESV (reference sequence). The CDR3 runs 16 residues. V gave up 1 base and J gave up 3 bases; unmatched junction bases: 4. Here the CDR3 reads CASSLDGTGGFYEQYF. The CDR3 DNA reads TGTGCCAGCAGCTTAGACGGGACAGGGGGCTTCTACGAGCAGTACTTC. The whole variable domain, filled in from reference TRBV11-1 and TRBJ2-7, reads EAEVAQSPRYKITEKSQAVAFWCDPISGHATLYWYRQILGQGPELLVQFQDESVVDDSQLPKDRFSAERLKGVDSTLKIQPAELGDSAMYLCASSLDGTGGFYEQYFGPGTRLTVT.

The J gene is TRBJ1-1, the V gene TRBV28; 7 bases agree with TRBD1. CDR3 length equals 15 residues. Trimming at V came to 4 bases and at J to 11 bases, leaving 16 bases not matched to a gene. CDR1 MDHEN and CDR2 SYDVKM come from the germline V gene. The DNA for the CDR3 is TGTGCCAGCAGTTCTACCGGGACAGCTAAGCTGGGGGCTTTCTTT. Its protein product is CASSSTGTAKLGAFF. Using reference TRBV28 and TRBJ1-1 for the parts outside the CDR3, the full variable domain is DVKVTQSSRYLVKRTGEKVFLECVQDMDHENMFWYRQDPGLGLRLIYFSYDVKMKEKGDIPEGYSVSREKKERFSLILESASTNQTSMYLCASSSTGTAKLGAFFGQGTRLTVV.